This record covers a single TCR beta chain. Its specificity is not known. The entry originates in a study of vaccination and CD4 T cells after COVID-19. Whole-study context: Blood was drawn a median around 71 days post second dose, range 14 to 241.

Treatment meaning: approximately nine-day PBMC culture with coronavirus spike peptide pools or control peptides (ViraFEST assay). Antigen-specific T cell expansion with peptide pools preceded TCR sequencing in the ViraFEST approach. Days 3 and 7 were when half the medium was replaced with fresh IL-2 medium. Germline trimming cut 5 bases from V and 15 bases from J; bases unmatched to any gene: 6. This CDR3 is 11 amino acids long. Germline CDR1 reads LNHDA; CDR2 reads SQIVND (reference sequence). An Oncomine TCR Beta short-read assay was used to sequence the DNA from cultured CD4+ T cells. Each CDR3 protein is one row after TCRdb ran MiXCR on the PCR reads. The sample gives some 10,000 distinct CDR3 sequences, roughly 55% of which show up once; about a fifth is in the top ten.

The source of this sequence is a human donor who had recovered from COVID-19. The chain uses TRBV19 and TRBJ2-4; 8 bases fit TRBD1. The specimen was CD4+ T cells from blood, cultured in vitro. The CDR3 loop reads CASSARDRPYF. CDR3 coding DNA: TGTGCCAGTAGTGCCCGGGACAGGCCGTACTTC.